This T cell receptor beta chain was sequenced in a study of T cells in Graves' hyperthyroidism and ophthalmopathy. V lost 6 bases and J 4 bases, leaving 6 bases between the germline ends. Germline V gene lookup returns CDR1 SEHNR and CDR2 FQNEAQ (reference sequence). This CDR3 comprises 11 residues. TCR beta CDR3 regions were amplified from RNA. The primer set for the first-round RT-PCR of the TCR CDR3 was HTBI. TCRdb reprocessed the multiplex PCR reads with MiXCR, giving one entry per CDR3 protein. The sample carries some 530,000 distinct CDR3 sequences, approximately 22% recorded once. Diagnosing involved the use of clinical symptoms, serum thyroxine and TRAb, thyroid ultrasound and orbital computed tomography. On this clonotype itself: Its antigen is not known.

Study-wide results and caveats: Blood also contained most expanded thyroid clonotypes above 0.001. The model anticipated ophthalmopathy a median approximately 6.5 months pre-onset.

The chain is built from TRBV7-9 and TRBJ2-5; D is uncertain. The receptor was derived from a woman between 65 and 79 years old with Graves' ophthalmopathy. Sequencing input: blood. The CDR3 DNA reads TGTGCCAGCAGTCGAATAGAGACCCAGTACTTC. Translating gives CASSRIETQYF. The entire variable domain, with the rest obtained from reference TRBV7-9 and TRBJ2-5, is as follows: DTGVSQNPRHKITKRGQNVTFRCDPISEHNRLYWYRQTLGQGPEFLTYFQNEAQLEKSRLLSDRFSAERPKGSFSTLEIQRTEQGDSAMYLCASSRIETQYFGPGTRLLVL.